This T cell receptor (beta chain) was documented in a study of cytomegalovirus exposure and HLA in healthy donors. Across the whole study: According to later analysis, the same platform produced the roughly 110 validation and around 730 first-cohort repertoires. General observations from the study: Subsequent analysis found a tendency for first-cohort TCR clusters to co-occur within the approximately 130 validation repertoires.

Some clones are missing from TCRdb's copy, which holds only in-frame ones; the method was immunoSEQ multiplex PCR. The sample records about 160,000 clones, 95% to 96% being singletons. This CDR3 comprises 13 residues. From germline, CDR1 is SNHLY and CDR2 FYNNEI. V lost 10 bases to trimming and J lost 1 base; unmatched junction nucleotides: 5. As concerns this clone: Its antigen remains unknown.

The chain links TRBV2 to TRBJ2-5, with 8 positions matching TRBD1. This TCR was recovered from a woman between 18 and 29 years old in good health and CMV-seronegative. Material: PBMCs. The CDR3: CAMSGQAQETQYF. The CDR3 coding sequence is TGTGCCATGTCGGGACAGGCCCAAGAGACCCAGTACTTC.